The 25 T cell receptor beta chains in this list originate from one sample, sequenced in a study of cytomegalovirus exposure and HLA in healthy donors. The PCR contained 60 Vbeta and 13 Jbeta primers. Only in-frame clones appear in the TCRdb table, and some are missing; sequencing was by immunoSEQ multiplex PCR. The repertoire consists of around 160,000 clones, with around 78% occurring once and the leading ten covering 2.5% to 3.5%. What was sequenced was PBMCs. Receptors were obtained from a man aged 35 to 55 in good health and CMV-seropositive.

Note on this clone: A much larger clone lies one base from this, so it may be a read error. The chain uses TRBV6-5 and TRBJ2-3, with 11 nucleotides matching TRBD2. The CDR3 spans 14 residues. Germline V CDR1 and CDR2: MNHEY, SVGAGI. Germline trimming cut 5 bases from V and 4 bases from J; bases unmatched to any gene: 2. CDR3 in amino acids: CASSVLAGADTQYF. DNA of the CDR3: TGTGCCAGCAGTGTACTAGCGGGAGCAGATACGCAGTATTTT.

In its sample, this clone was seen once. The genes are TRBV19 and TRBJ2-7, with TRBD1 identical over 12 bases. V lost 5 bases and J lost 1; bases outside the gene matches: 6. Germline values: CDR1 LNHDA, CDR2 SQIVND (reference sequence). This CDR3 comprises 16 residues. In DNA, the CDR3 is TGTGCCAGTAGTCACGGGGGACAGGGGGCTTCCTACGAGCAGTACTTC. Its protein is CASSHGGQGASYEQYF.

The CDR3 DNA is TGTGCCAGCTCACCTAGGGGAGGGGGTGTTTCCGGAGCTTTCTTT. It specifies CASSPRGGGVSGAFF. The genes are TRBV18 and TRBJ1-1, with D tentatively TRBD1 (6 bases). The germline V gene encodes CDR1 KGHSH and CDR2 LQKENI. This CDR3 has 15 residues. Trimming pared 3 bases from V and 10 bases from J, leaving 21 bases between.

The chain uses TRBV14 and TRBJ2-7, with D possibly matching TRBD1 (5 bases). Trimming cost V 1 base and J 4 bases, with 5 bases left between them. This CDR3 has 12 residues. Germline V gene sequence: CDR1 SGHDN, CDR2 FVKESK. The CDR3 nucleotides are TGTGCCAGCAGCCAAGCAGGGTACGAGCAGTACTTC. This sequence encodes CASSQAGYEQYF.

This clone was seen once. The chain has TRBV18 and TRBJ1-5; D is unresolved. With 3 bases removed from V and 0 bases from J, the gap between germline ends came to 15 bases. This CDR3 comprises 17 residues. Germline V CDR1 and CDR2: KGHSH, LQKENI. The CDR3 here is CASSPMGGGLSNQPQHF. The CDR3 DNA follows: TGTGCCAGCTCACCGATGGGAGGTGGGCTTAGCAATCAGCCCCAGCATTTT.

V is TRBV27 and J is TRBJ2-7; weak D call: TRBD1 (6 bases). This CDR3 comprises 14 residues. V was trimmed by 4 bases and J by 2 bases, leaving 12 bases between them. CDR1 is MNHEY and CDR2 is SMNVEV in the germline V gene (reference sequence). The CDR3 bases are TGTGCCAGCAGTTCATTAGGGGGACCCTACGAGCAGTACTTC. This encodes CASSSLGGPYEQYF.

The V gene is TRBV27, the J gene TRBJ1-6; tentatively, D is TRBD1 (5 bases). Germline V gene data show CDR1 as MNHEY and CDR2 as SMNVEV (reference sequence). The CDR3 covers 16 residues. V lost 0 bases to trimming and J lost 6 bases, with 12 bases between them. The chain's CDR3 is CASSLSVDSFNSPLHF. Written as DNA, the CDR3 is TGTGCCAGCAGTTTATCGGTCGACAGTTTTAATTCACCCCTCCACTTT.

This clone was seen only a few times. CDR3 loop: CASSLQGTGELFF. The CDR3 DNA reads as TGTGCCAGCAGCTTACAGGGCACCGGGGAGCTGTTTTTT. The chain uses TRBV14 and TRBJ2-2, with D perhaps TRBD1 (6 bases). Germline V gene data show CDR1 as SGHDN and CDR2 as FVKESK. V was shortened by 5 bases and J by 4 bases, with 8 bases between the two germline ends. This CDR3 region has 13 residues.

The chain uses TRBV28 and TRBJ1-1; 7 nucleotides match TRBD1. CDR3 length: 14 amino acids. With V trimmed by 6 bases and J by 4 bases, 8 bases remained unmatched. Germline assignment: CDR1 MDHEN and CDR2 SYDVKM. The CDR3 DNA reads as TGTGCCAGCAGACCGACGTCAGGGGGCACTGAAGCTTTCTTT. This codes for CASRPTSGGTEAFF. Filled out from reference TRBV28 and TRBJ1-1, the complete variable domain reads DVKVTQSSRYLVKRTGEKVFLECVQDMDHENMFWYRQDPGLGLRLIYFSYDVKMKEKGDIPEGYSVSREKKERFSLILESASTNQTSMYLCASRPTSGGTEAFFGQGTRLTVV.

The CDR3 here is CASSVGIQKGQGANEQYF. CDR3 bases: TGTGCCAGCAGCGTAGGTATACAGAAGGGACAGGGGGCCAACGAGCAGTACTTC. The chain carries TRBV9 and TRBJ2-5, with 12 nucleotides matching TRBD1. The J call may be in error: the DNA end matches TRBJ2-7 better. The CDR3 is 18 amino acids. Germline V gene sequence: CDR1 SGDLS, CDR2 YYNGEE.

This clone was counted a few times. This rearrangement joins TRBV6-5 to TRBJ1-2; 9 bases are a match to TRBD1. CDR3 length equals 14 residues. The V and J ends lost 6 bases and 4 bases, in that order; junction bases with no gene match: 6. CDR1 and CDR2 (germline): MNHEY, SVGAGI. The chain's CDR3 is CASRQGARGYGYTF. DNA of the CDR3: TGTGCCAGCAGACAGGGGGCGCGAGGCTATGGCTACACCTTC.

The chain uses TRBV11-3 and TRBJ2-1, with unresolved D. The V end was cut by 4 bases, the J end by 9 bases, with 7 bases between. The CDR3 totals 11 residues. From germline, CDR1 is SGHNT and CDR2 YENEEA. CDR3 sequence: CASSSASEQFF. CDR3 nucleotides: TGTGCCAGCAGCTCAGCGAGTGAGCAGTTCTTC.

As regards this clone: Germline is not matched at one junction end, which may reflect a read error. The chain combines TRBV2 with TRBJ2-4; tentative D call: TRBD1 (5 bases). The germline V gene has CDR1 SNHLY and CDR2 FYNNEI. This CDR3 has 10 residues. The CDR3 sequence: CASSVDIQHF. The CDR3 region has the DNA TGTGCCAGCAGTGTGGACATTCAGCACTTC.

This clone was seen a handful of times. V and J are TRBV5-1 and TRBJ2-7; no definite D call. The CDR3 covers 15 residues. CDR1 and CDR2 (germline): SGHRS, YFSETQ. The V end was cut by 0 bases, the J end by 7 bases, with 17 bases between. The CDR3 region is CASSLDWQVEREQYF. CDR3 in DNA: TGCGCCAGCAGCTTGGACTGGCAGGTGGAAAGAGAGCAGTACTTC. The variable domain in full, with the rest retrieved from reference TRBV5-1 and TRBJ2-7, is KAGVTQTPRYLIKTRGQQVTLSCSPISGHRSVSWYQQTPGQGLQFLFEYFSETQRNKGNFPGRFSGRQFSNSRSEMNVSTLELGDSALYLCASSLDWQVEREQYFGPGTRLTVT.

This rearrangement joins TRBV30 to TRBJ2-6, with D perhaps matching TRBD1 (6 bases). CDR1 GTSNPN and CDR2 SVGIG come from the germline V gene (reference sequence). There are 14 residues in the CDR3. Trimming took off 3 bases at V and 2 bases at J, with 8 bases between the two ends. The CDR3 protein is CAWRQGTGANVLTF. The CDR3 nucleotides read TGTGCCTGGAGGCAGGGGACTGGGGCCAACGTCCTGACTTTC.

The chain carries TRBV5-5 and TRBJ2-1; TRBD1 is a possible D gene (5 bases). CDR3 size: 14 residues. V dropped 0 bases and J dropped 8 bases, with 12 bases sitting between them. The germline V gene encodes CDR1 SGHKS and CDR2 YYEKEE (reference sequence). CDR3 in amino acids: CASSLVQGTDEQFF. Here the CDR3 DNA reads TGTGCCAGCAGCTTGGTTCAGGGCACCGATGAGCAGTTCTTC.

J is TRBJ1-4 and V is TRBV6-1; 7 nucleotides line up with TRBD1. The CDR3 spans 14 residues. Germline CDR1 is MNHNS and CDR2 is SASEGT. Trimming took 4 bases from V and 8 from J; bases not matched to a gene: 7. CDR3 in amino acids: CASSVTGEVEKLFF. The CDR3 nucleotides read TGTGCCAGCAGTGTTACAGGGGAGGTGGAAAAACTGTTTTTT.

The chain combines TRBV28 with TRBJ2-4; D may be TRBD2 (5 bases). The CDR3 totals 17 residues. The germline V gene encodes CDR1 MDHEN and CDR2 SYDVKM. V gave up 6 bases and J gave up 0 bases, with 18 bases separating them. The CDR3 spells CASSTIGLILAKNIQYF. The CDR3 region has the DNA TGTGCCAGCAGCACCATTGGACTGATATTAGCCAAAAACATTCAGTACTTC.

The chain links TRBV30 to TRBJ2-7; D is ambiguous. V lost 3 bases, J lost 4 bases, and 16 bases lay in between. The CDR3 has 14 amino acids. Germline CDR1 and CDR2: GTSNPN and SVGIG (reference sequence). The CDR3 DNA reads TGTGCCTGGAGCGAGTCGCGGAACGTATACGAGCAGTACTTC. The encoded protein is CAWSESRNVYEQYF.

V gene TRBV7-8 combines with J gene TRBJ2-7, with 9 nucleotides matching TRBD1. V lost 1 base, J lost 3 bases, and 4 bases stayed unmatched. The CDR3 length is 15 residues. CDR1 and CDR2 from the germline V gene are SGHVS and FQNEAQ. The CDR3 is CASSLDRDRVYEQYF. CDR3 DNA: TGTGCCAGCAGCTTAGACCGGGACAGGGTCTACGAGCAGTACTTC.

The V gene is TRBV6-5, the J gene TRBJ2-3; TRBD2 aligns across 7 bases. The CDR3 sequence is 16 residues long. V gave up 0 bases and J gave up 1 base; unmatched junction bases: 4. Germline lookup yields CDR1 MNHEY and CDR2 SVGAGI. The CDR3 region is CASSYSVAGGTDTQYF. The CDR3 DNA reads TGTGCCAGCAGTTACTCAGTCGCGGGAGGCACAGATACGCAGTATTTT.

The rearrangement links TRBV30 to TRBJ1-1; D is unclear. This CDR3 has 13 residues. V lost 1 base, J lost 0 bases, and 6 bases lay in between. Germline CDR1 GTSNPN, CDR2 SVGIG (reference sequence). Here the CDR3 reads CAWSGELNTEAFF. Here the CDR3 DNA reads TGTGCCTGGAGTGGTGAGTTGAACACTGAAGCTTTCTTT.

The genes are TRBV28 and TRBJ2-1; TRBD2 is a possible D gene (6 bases). Trimming shortened V by 4 bases and J by 7 bases, and 17 bases separated the two germline ends. The CDR3 covers 15 residues. Per the germline V gene, CDR1 is MDHEN and CDR2 is SYDVKM. This CDR3 reads CASSSAGLEANEQFF. As DNA, the CDR3 is TGTGCCAGCAGTTCCGCGGGACTCGAGGCGAATGAGCAGTTCTTC.

This clone was recorded only once. V usage is TRBV7-8 and J usage is TRBJ1-2, with 7 bases that match TRBD1. The CDR3 contains 14 residues. Germline trimming cut 3 bases from V and 4 bases from J; bases unmatched to any gene: 5. Per germline, CDR1 SGHVS and CDR2 FQNEAQ. DNA of the CDR3: TGTGCCAGCAGCTTCGGGGGACAGACCTATGGCTACACCTTC. This sequence encodes CASSFGGQTYGYTF.

The V call is TRBV5-1, the J call TRBJ2-4; 8 bases are shared with TRBD2. Per the germline V gene, CDR1 is SGHRS and CDR2 is YFSETQ. With 3 bases clipped from V and 3 bases from J, the junction kept 14 bases outside the gene matches. The CDR3 has 18 amino acids. The CDR3, as DNA: TGCGCCAGCAGCTCCACCCAGGCTAGCGGGTGGGTCAAAAACATTCAGTACTTC. As protein: CASSSTQASGWVKNIQYF.